This T cell receptor (beta chain) was sequenced in a study of T cell changes during pregnancy in multiple sclerosis (dated by TCRdb to between 2017 and 2020). Regarding the research as a whole: In women with multiple sclerosis, the researchers looked at how the T cell repertoire shifted as pregnancy progressed.

CDR1 SNHLY and CDR2 FYNNEI were looked up in the germline V gene. Counted from cysteine to phenylalanine, this CDR3 has 15 amino acids. CDR3 DNA is the only sequence kept; it has 45 bases, read in frame from the first base. V sheds 6 bases and J sheds 0 bases, leaving 12 bases between their ends. The library was prepared using the immunoSEQ multiplex PCR assay. TCRdb mirrors the immuneACCESS table, restricted to in-frame sequences. Some clones are absent from its copies; in checked studies, under half trace to an unresolved V gene, and the reason for the others is unknown. The sample has under 70,000 clones on record, about 93% of them singletons. Under 0.3% of the sample is taken by the ten largest. A remark on this clone: The specificity of this receptor is unknown. No qualities accompany the bases; no much larger clone lies one base away.

The starting material was CD4+ T cells from peripheral blood mononuclear cells, obtained after pregnancy. The TCR comes from a female donor with multiple sclerosis, enrolled in a pregnancy study. The chain is made from TRBV2 and TRBJ1-3; the D gene remains uncertain. The nucleotide sequence reads as follows: TGTGCCAGCAGCCTTGGGCCGAGCTCTGGAAACACCATATATTTT. Translated, this gives CASSLGPSSGNTIYF.